These 24 T cell receptor beta chains were all obtained from the same sample, sequenced in a study of blood T cell repertoires in COVID-19. The data were produced by immunoSEQ multiplex PCR, yet TCRdb's version contains in-frame clones alone and is incomplete. Among 150,000 to 200,000 clones, 87% were seen once, and the ten largest hold approximately 4%. Sequences were obtained from peripheral blood. These receptors came from a man aged 18 to 35 with active or convalescent COVID-19.

V and J are TRBV25-1 and TRBJ2-2, with TRBD2 matching 12 bases. The CDR3 has 16 residues. Germline CDR1 is MGHDK and CDR2 is SYGVNS. V was clipped by 3 bases and J by 7 bases; unmatched bases: 6. In DNA, the CDR3 is TGTGCCAGCAGTGAGACTAGCGGGAGAGGGGTCGGGGAGCTGTTTTTT. Translated: CASSETSGRGVGELFF.

The chain couples TRBV4-3 to TRBJ2-2; D is possibly TRBD1 (6 bases). The CDR3 spans 16 residues. Per germline, CDR1 LGHNA and CDR2 YSLEER. Trimming removed 4 bases from V and 4 bases from J, with 16 bases in between. The CDR3, as DNA: TGCGCCAGCAGCCCCGGGCAGGACAGACTCACCGGGGAGCTGTTTTTT. It specifies CASSPGQDRLTGELFF.

This chain joins TRBV5-6 and TRBJ1-6; no clear D. Germline lookup yields CDR1 SGHDT and CDR2 YYEEEE. With 0 bases removed from V and 10 bases from J, the gap between germline ends came to 11 bases. The CDR3 runs to 14 residues. CDR3 residues: CASSLGALSSPLHF. CDR3 coding DNA: TGTGCCAGCAGCTTGGGAGCCCTAAGCTCACCCCTCCACTTT. Combining the CDR3 with reference TRBV5-6 and TRBJ1-6 gives the whole variable domain DAGVTQSPTHLIKTRGQQVTLRCSPKSGHDTVSWYQQALGQGPQFIFQYYEEEERQRGNFPDRFSGHQFPNYSSELNVNALLLGDSALYLCASSLGALSSPLHFGNGTRLTVT.

This clone was seen only once. The chain uses TRBV3-1 (or the pseudogene TRBV3-2) and TRBJ2-2; the D gene is possibly TRBD2 (5 bases). CDR3 length: 13 amino acids. The V and J ends lost 0 bases and 13 bases respectively, with 12 bases between them. Germline CDR1 reads LGHDT; CDR2 reads YNNKEL (reference sequence). DNA for the CDR3: TGTGCCAGCAGCCAAGATGAACTAGGCGGGCTGTTTTTT. Encoded protein: CASSQDELGGLFF.

CDR3 sequence: CASRLTWQTEQYV. The CDR3 DNA follows: TGTGCCAGCAGACTAACCTGGCAGACCGAGCAGTACGTC. The chain combines TRBV6-5 with TRBJ2-7, with D uncertain. Per the germline V gene, CDR1 is MNHEY and CDR2 is SVGAGI. The CDR3 loop spans 13 amino acids. The V end was cut by 6 bases, the J end by 6 bases, with 15 bases between.

The chain couples TRBV27 to TRBJ1-4; TRBD1 matches 12 bases. Germline V gene data show CDR1 as MNHEY and CDR2 as SMNVEV (reference sequence). J lost 8 bases, V lost 2 bases, and 12 bases had no gene match. The CDR3 is made up of 18 amino acids. In DNA form, the CDR3 reads TGTGCCAGCAGTTTACTCCCCGGGACAGGGGGCGCTCGGGAAAAACTGTTTTTT. Translating gives CASSLLPGTGGAREKLFF.

The chain carries TRBV6-4 and TRBJ2-1; the D gene is possibly TRBD2 (5 bases). The V end was cut by 0 bases, the J end by 12 bases, with 12 bases between. The CDR3 has 13 amino acids. Germline CDR1 reads MRHNA; CDR2 reads SNTAGT. CDR3 DNA sequence: TGTGCCAGCAGTGACTCGAACGCGGGTCTGCAGTTCTTC. Protein: CASSDSNAGLQFF.

The V and J genes are TRBV19 and TRBJ1-3, with D perhaps TRBD1 (6 bases). Trimming left V 4 bases short and J 7 bases short, with 17 bases between. The CDR3 has 15 residues. CDR1 is LNHDA, CDR2 SQIVND, per germline (reference sequence). This chain's CDR3 is CASSTSTGTLNTIYF. The CDR3, as DNA: TGTGCCAGTAGTACATCAACCGGGACACTCAACACCATATATTTT.

The chain has TRBV5-4 and TRBJ1-4; 7 nucleotides agree with TRBD1. The CDR3 spans 16 residues. The junction had 9 bases not matched to a gene; V was cut back by 4 bases and J by 3 bases. CDR1 and CDR2 (germline): SGHNT, YYREEE (reference sequence). CDR3 sequence reads: CASSPGPTGANEKLFF. CDR3 bases: TGTGCCAGCAGCCCGGGGCCTACAGGGGCTAATGAAAAACTGTTTTTT. The full variable domain, in which reference TRBV5-4 and TRBJ1-4 provide the parts outside the CDR3, is ETGVTQSPTHLIKTRGQQVTLRCSSQSGHNTVSWYQQALGQGPQFIFQYYREEENGRGNFPPRFSGLQFPNYSSELNVNALELDDSALYLCASSPGPTGANEKLFFGSGTQLSVL.

This sequence joins TRBV27 and TRBJ2-7; 8 nucleotides match TRBD1. CDR3 length: 15 residues. Germline loops: CDR1 MNHEY, CDR2 SMNVEV (reference sequence). V trimming: 5 bases; J trimming: 5 bases; junction bases outside the gene matches: 11. CDR3 amino acids: CASSRGQGGVHEQYF. The CDR3 DNA is TGTGCCAGCAGTCGTGGACAGGGAGGAGTCCACGAGCAGTACTTC.

The chain employs TRBV7-8 and TRBJ1-1, with TRBD1 matching 8 bases. The CDR3 contains 15 residues. The junction had 7 bases not matched to a gene; V was cut back by 4 bases and J by 3 bases. From germline, CDR1 is SGHVS and CDR2 FQNEAQ. The CDR3, as DNA: TGTGCCAGCAGCTCCGGACAGGGTAGGCACACTGAAGCTTTCTTT. It is translated as CASSSGQGRHTEAFF.

CDR3: CSAEQETQYF. CDR3 coding DNA: TGCAGTGCAGAGCAAGAGACCCAGTACTTC. This chain uses TRBV20-1 with TRBJ2-5; no clear D. V lost 6 bases and J lost 2, with 4 bases in between. Germline CDR1 is DFQATT and CDR2 is SNEGSKA (reference sequence). This CDR3 comprises 10 residues.

The V and J genes are TRBV19 and TRBJ2-1; D remains ambiguous. V lost 7 bases, J lost 6 bases, and 16 bases lay in between. The CDR3 is 14 amino acids. The germline V gene encodes CDR1 LNHDA and CDR2 SQIVND (reference sequence). CDR3 coding DNA: TGTGCCAGTAACCCCGAAGTGGGCCTCAATGAGCAGTTCTTC. This gives the protein CASNPEVGLNEQFF.

The chain carries TRBV19 and TRBJ1-5; D ambiguous. The V gene's germline CDR1 is LNHDA and CDR2 SQIVND (reference sequence). The CDR3 runs 15 residues. V was clipped by 10 bases and J by 3 bases, with 19 bases between them. The CDR3 DNA follows: TGTGCCACGAAAGGTGGGAGTTCTTACAATCAGCCCCAGCATTTT. This codes for CATKGGSSYNQPQHF. The full variable domain, in which reference TRBV19 and TRBJ1-5 provide the parts outside the CDR3, is DGGITQSPKYLFRKEGQNVTLSCEQNLNHDAMYWYRQDPGQGLRLIYYSQIVNDFQKGDIAEGYSVSREKKESFPLTVTSAQKNPTAFYLCATKGGSSYNQPQHFGDGTRLSIL.

The chain joins TRBV11-3 to TRBJ2-7; D is possibly TRBD1 (5 bases). This CDR3 region has 15 residues. V lost 1 base, J lost 3 bases, and 13 bases lay in between. Germline V gene lookup returns CDR1 SGHNT and CDR2 YENEEA. CDR3 DNA: TGTGCCAGCAGCTTAGCGGCAGGGCAGAACTACGAGCAGTACTTC. This translates into CASSLAAGQNYEQYF.

The chain is built from TRBV5-4 and TRBJ1-4; possible D gene TRBD1, 6 bases. Trimming left V 2 bases short and J 7 bases short, with 12 bases between. The CDR3 totals 14 residues. CDR1 and CDR2 (germline): SGHNT, YYREEE (reference sequence). This chain's CDR3 is CASSFNREGEKLFF. CDR3 bases: TGTGCCAGCAGCTTCAACAGGGAGGGTGAAAAACTGTTTTTT.

The chain recombines TRBV6-5 with TRBJ1-2, with D possibly matching TRBD1 (6 bases). CDR3 size: 16 residues. The V end lost 0 bases, the J end lost 0 bases, and 11 bases lay between the germline ends. Per the germline V gene, CDR1 is MNHEY and CDR2 is SVGAGI. CDR3 amino acids: CASSYSGGTSNYGYTF. DNA of the CDR3: TGTGCCAGCAGTTACTCAGGGGGAACATCTAACTATGGCTACACCTTC.

Only one count was recorded for this clone. The chain is built from TRBV18 and TRBJ1-5; 11 bases match TRBD1. Germline lookup yields CDR1 KGHSH and CDR2 LQKENI. CDR3 size: 17 residues. J was trimmed by 1 base and V by 5 bases; bases with no gene match: 7. The DNA for the CDR3 is TGTGCCAGCTCATCCGGGACAGGGGGGAGCAGCAATCAGCCCCAGCATTTT. It is translated as CASSSGTGGSSNQPQHF.

The chain uses TRBV7-2 and TRBJ1-1; D gene uncertain. The germline CDR1 and CDR2 sequences are SGHTA and FQGNSA. CDR3 length: 13 amino acids. Trimming removed 5 bases at V and 3 bases at J, with 10 bases between. CDR3 coding DNA: TGTGCCAGCAGCGAAATAAGAGACACTGAAGCTTTCTTT. As protein: CASSEIRDTEAFF.

The rearrangement joins TRBV28 to TRBJ2-1; possible D gene TRBD2, 7 bases. V dropped 8 bases and J dropped 6 bases, with 17 bases sitting between them. The CDR3 consists of 14 residues. Germline CDR1 reads MDHEN; CDR2 reads SYDVKM. CDR3 sequence: CASSDGGRPNEQFF. CDR3 nucleotide sequence: TGTGCCAGCTCCGACGGGGGGCGCCCCAATGAGCAGTTCTTC.

The chain couples TRBV10-1 to TRBJ2-3; D unclear. Germline loops: CDR1 WNHNN, CDR2 SYGVQD (reference sequence). Trimming took off 2 bases at V and 1 base at J, with 10 bases between the two ends. CDR3 size: 15 residues. The CDR3: CASSEVQVGTDTQYF. CDR3 coding DNA: TGCGCCAGCAGTGAGGTCCAGGTCGGCACAGATACGCAGTATTTT.

The chain employs TRBV4-1 and TRBJ2-1; D perhaps matches TRBD2 (6 bases). Between the trimmed V and J ends, which lost 2 bases and 7 bases, there was a span of 15 bases. The V gene's germline CDR1 is MGHRA and CDR2 YSYEKL. The CDR3 totals 15 residues. CDR3 residues: CASSQPVGGSNEQFF. The CDR3 DNA follows: TGCGCCAGCAGCCAACCCGTTGGGGGGTCAAATGAGCAGTTCTTC.

The chain carries TRBV4-1 and TRBJ2-7, with a tentative D call TRBD2 (7 bases). V gave up 4 bases and J gave up 3 bases, with 16 bases separating them. Per germline, CDR1 MGHRA and CDR2 YSYEKL. The CDR3 covers 15 residues. CDR3 in DNA: TGCGCCAGCAGCCCAATTGGACTAGGGGGCTACGAGCAGTACTTC. Protein product: CASSPIGLGGYEQYF.

V usage is TRBV7-6 and J usage is TRBJ1-5, with 7 bases identical to TRBD1. The CDR3 runs 18 residues. The germline V gene encodes CDR1 SGHVS and CDR2 FNYEAQ. V shed 1 base, J shed 7 bases, and the junction held 16 bases outside the gene matches. Here the CDR3 DNA reads TGTGCCAGCAGCTTAGATCAGAGTGTCAGGGGGATTGTCCAGCCCCAGCATTTT. This translates into CASSLDQSVRGIVQPQHF.